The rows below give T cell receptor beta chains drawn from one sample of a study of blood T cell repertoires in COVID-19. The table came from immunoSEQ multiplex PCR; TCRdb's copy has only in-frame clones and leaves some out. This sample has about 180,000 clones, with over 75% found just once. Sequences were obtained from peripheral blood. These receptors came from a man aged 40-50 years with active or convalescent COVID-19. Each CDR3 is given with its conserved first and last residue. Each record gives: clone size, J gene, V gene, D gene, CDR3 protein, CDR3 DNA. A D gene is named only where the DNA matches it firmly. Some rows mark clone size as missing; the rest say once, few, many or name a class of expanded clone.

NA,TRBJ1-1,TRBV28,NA,CASSLITNRVLMVSEAFF,TGTGCCAGCAGTCTAATTACCAACAGGGTCTTAATGGTTTCTGAAGCTTTCTTT
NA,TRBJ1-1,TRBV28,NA,CASSSLGVNTEAFF,TGTGCCAGCAGTTCCCTAGGGGTAAACACTGAAGCTTTCTTT
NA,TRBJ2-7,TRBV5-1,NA,CASSLTGTSYEQYF,TGCGCCAGCAGCTTGACAGGGACCTCCTACGAGCAGTACTTC
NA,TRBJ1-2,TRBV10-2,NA,CASSEGGGQAYGYTF,TGCGCCAGCAGCGAGGGCGGGGGGCAGGCCTATGGCTACACCTTC
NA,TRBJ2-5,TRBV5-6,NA,CASSLSGRGETQYF,TGTGCCAGCAGCTTGTCCGGGAGAGGGGAGACCCAGTACTTC
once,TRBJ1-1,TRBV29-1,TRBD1,CSAEGDRNTEAFF,TGCAGCGCCGAAGGGGACAGGAACACTGAAGCTTTCTTT
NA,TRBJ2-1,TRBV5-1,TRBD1,CASSLVQGKNNEQFF,TGCGCCAGCAGCTTGGTACAGGGGAAGAACAATGAGCAGTTCTTC
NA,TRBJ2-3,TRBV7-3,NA,CASSAQADTQYF,TGTGCCAGCAGCGCACAAGCAGATACGCAGTATTTT
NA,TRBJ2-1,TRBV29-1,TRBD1,CSGTGGTGNEQFF,TGCAGCGGAACAGGGGGTACGGGCAATGAGCAGTTCTTC
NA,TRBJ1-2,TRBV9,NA,CASSVDVGTRTYGYTF,TGTGCCAGCAGCGTAGATGTGGGGACAAGAACCTATGGCTACACCTTC
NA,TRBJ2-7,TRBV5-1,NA,CASSQGPSYEQYF,TGCGCCAGCAGCCAGGGTCCTTCCTACGAGCAGTACTTC
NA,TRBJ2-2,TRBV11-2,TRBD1,CASSPGDRVRTGELFF,TGTGCCAGCAGCCCCGGAGACAGGGTTCGGACCGGGGAGCTGTTTTTT
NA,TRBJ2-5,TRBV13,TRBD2,CASSLVGSGEIETQYF,TGTGCCAGCAGCTTAGTGGGTAGCGGGGAGATAGAGACCCAGTACTTC
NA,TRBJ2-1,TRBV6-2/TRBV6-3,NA,CASSYSRGSGPYNEQFF,TGTGCCAGCAGTTACTCGAGAGGTAGCGGCCCCTACAATGAGCAGTTCTTC
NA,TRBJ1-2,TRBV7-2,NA,CASSLEGAGSYGYTF,TGTGCCAGCAGCTTAGAAGGGGCAGGAAGCTATGGCTACACCTTC
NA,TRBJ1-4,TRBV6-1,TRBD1,CASSDQGTGYNEKLFF,TGTGCCAGCAGTGACCAGGGGACAGGGTATAATGAAAAACTGTTTTTT
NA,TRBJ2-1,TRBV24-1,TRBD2,CATSDSRAGLAGDQQFF,TGTGCCACCAGTGATTCCCGCGCAGGACTAGCGGGCGACCAGCAGTTCTTC
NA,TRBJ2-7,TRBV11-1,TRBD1,CASSLDRGRHEQYF,TGTGCCAGCAGCTTGGACAGGGGGCGCCACGAGCAGTACTTC
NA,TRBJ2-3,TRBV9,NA,CASSFAGTERDTQYF,TGTGCCAGCAGCTTCGCCGGGACTGAACGAGATACGCAGTATTTT
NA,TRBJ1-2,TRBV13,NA,CASSARRVSDGYTF,TGTGCCAGCAGCGCCCGCCGAGTCTCCGATGGCTACACCTTC